The 15 T cell receptor beta chains reported below all come from one sample, sequenced in a study of T cell changes during pregnancy in multiple sclerosis. Produced via immunoSEQ multiplex PCR; TCRdb's table is partial and in-frame only. The data hold 100,000 or so clones, with just over 90% observed a single time. The material sequenced was peripheral blood, taken in the second trimester of pregnancy. Receptors were obtained from a female donor in good health, enrolled as a control in a pregnancy study.

V gene TRBV29-1 combines with J gene TRBJ1-2; 7 bases are a match to TRBD1. The CDR3 runs 12 residues. Germline V gene sequence: CDR1 SQVTM, CDR2 ANQGSEA. Trimming cost V 6 bases and J 8 bases; bases outside gene matches: 9. This CDR3 is CSVTGDRRGYTF. CDR3 nucleotide sequence: TGCAGCGTAACAGGGGACCGCAGGGGCTACACCTTC.

V and J are TRBV19 and TRBJ2-1; maybe TRBD1 (5 bases). CDR3 size: 15 residues. Per the germline V gene, CDR1 is LNHDA and CDR2 is SQIVND (reference sequence). V lost 6 bases, J lost 0 bases, and 12 bases lay in between. The CDR3 loop is CASSTDRHSYNEQFF. In DNA, the CDR3 is TGTGCCAGTAGCACAGACAGACACTCCTACAATGAGCAGTTCTTC.

The CDR3 is CASSPTRLAGGKYEQFF. The CDR3 DNA reads TGCGCCAGCAGCCCCACAAGACTAGCGGGAGGGAAATATGAGCAGTTCTTC. The rearrangement uses TRBV10-1 and TRBJ2-1; TRBD2 agrees at 14 bases. Germline CDR1 reads WNHNN; CDR2 reads SYGVQD (reference sequence). This CDR3 is 17 amino acids long. The J segment lost 8 bases and the V segment lost 6 bases, leaving 12 bases of the junction unmatched.

The rearrangement joins TRBV7-2 to TRBJ1-2; 9 nucleotides align to TRBD1. Germline V gene data show CDR1 as SGHTA and CDR2 as FQGNSA. J gave up 4 bases and V 4 bases, and 4 bases lay outside the gene matches. The CDR3 spans 14 residues. The CDR3 loop is CASSSDRGVYGYTF. For the CDR3, the DNA is TGTGCCAGCAGCTCCGACAGGGGGGTCTATGGCTACACCTTC. The full variable domain, rest sourced from reference TRBV7-2 and TRBJ1-2, is GAGVSQSPSNKVTEKGKDVELRCDPISGHTALYWYRQSLGQGLEFLIYFQGNSAPDKSGLPSDRFSAERTGGSVSTLTIQRTQQEDSAVYLCASSSDRGVYGYTFGSGTRLTVV.

The rearrangement uses TRBV4-3 and TRBJ2-7; possible D gene TRBD1, 5 bases. Trimming removed 0 bases at V and 6 bases at J, with 12 bases between. Germline CDR1 and CDR2: LGHNA and YSLEER. This CDR3 has 14 residues. This chain's CDR3 is CASSQDRARGEQYF. The CDR3 nucleotides are TGCGCCAGCAGCCAAGATAGGGCTAGGGGCGAGCAGTACTTC.

This clone was found once. V gene TRBV2 combines with J gene TRBJ2-4; 9 bases map to TRBD1. There are 11 residues in the CDR3. The V gene's germline CDR1 is SNHLY and CDR2 FYNNEI. With V trimmed by 5 bases and J by 13 bases, 3 bases remained unmatched. DNA for the CDR3: TGTGCCAGCAGTCCAGACAGGGGGCAGTACTTC. This encodes CASSPDRGQYF.

This clone was observed once. The genes are TRBV7-2 and TRBJ1-3; 9 bases align to TRBD1. This CDR3 has 15 residues. Looked up from germline, CDR1 is SGHTA and CDR2 is FQGNSA. V gave up 3 bases and J gave up 4 bases; unmatched junction bases: 4. This CDR3 is CASSFDRGTGNTIYF. In nucleotides, the CDR3 is TGTGCCAGCAGCTTCGACAGGGGGACAGGAAACACCATATATTTT.

This rearrangement joins TRBV7-2 to TRBJ2-7, with 9 bases aligning to TRBD1. J was trimmed by 5 bases and V by 5 bases; bases with no gene match: 16. Germline V gene sequence: CDR1 SGHTA, CDR2 FQGNSA. This CDR3 spans 17 amino acids. The CDR3 DNA follows: TGTGCCAGCAGCCAATACGTGAGGACAGGGGTATTCAACGAGCAGTACTTC. Its protein is CASSQYVRTGVFNEQYF.

This chain joins TRBV5-6 and TRBJ2-7; 10 bases fit TRBD1. This CDR3 comprises 14 residues. CDR1 and CDR2 (germline): SGHDT, YYEEEE. V trimming: 5 bases; J trimming: 2 bases; junction bases outside the gene matches: 4. This CDR3 is CASSYGTGAYEQYF. Written as DNA, the CDR3 is TGTGCCAGCAGTTACGGGACAGGGGCCTACGAGCAGTACTTC.

The chain is built from TRBV2 and TRBJ2-6, with a tentative D call TRBD1 (6 bases). The CDR3 is 15 amino acids. Per germline, CDR1 SNHLY and CDR2 FYNNEI. Trimming took 3 bases from V and 2 from J, leaving 8 bases between them. The CDR3 DNA sequence: TGTGCCAGCAGTGAGGCAGGGGCTGGGGCCAACGTCCTGACTTTC. The encoded protein is CASSEAGAGANVLTF.

The chain recombines TRBV6-1 with TRBJ1-1, with 8 bases aligning to TRBD1. The CDR3 has 14 amino acids. V dropped 6 bases and J dropped 5; count of bases not matched to a gene: 8. Germline lookup yields CDR1 MNHNS and CDR2 SASEGT. CDR3 sequence reads: CASRVTGVGTEAFF. The CDR3 bases are TGTGCCAGCAGGGTGACAGGGGTGGGGACTGAAGCTTTCTTT.

The CDR3 region has the DNA TGTGCCAGCAGTGACAACCCGGGACTCCCGAACTATGGCTACACCTTC. This encodes CASSDNPGLPNYGYTF. This rearrangement joins TRBV6-4 to TRBJ1-2; a weak D match, TRBD1 (5 bases). The germline V gene encodes CDR1 MRHNA and CDR2 SNTAGT. Trimming cost V 2 bases and J 2 bases, with 15 bases left between them. The CDR3 is 16 residues long.

The V gene is TRBV19, the J gene TRBJ2-3, with TRBD2 matching 14 bases. Germline-derived CDR1 and CDR2 are LNHDA and SQIVND (reference sequence). The CDR3 runs to 17 residues. V lost 6 bases to trimming and J lost 5 bases; unmatched junction nucleotides: 10. The CDR3 nucleotides are TGTGCCAGTAGCTACTCCGGGACTAGCGGGAGTATAGATACGCAGTATTTT. This translates into CASSYSGTSGSIDTQYF.

The chain recombines TRBV7-9 with TRBJ1-6; D gene unclear. The CDR3 sequence is 10 residues long. Trimming cost V 4 bases and J 13 bases, with 5 bases left between them. Germline V gene data show CDR1 as SEHNR and CDR2 as FQNEAQ (reference sequence). CDR3 in DNA: TGTGCCAGCAGCTCTTCGCCCCTCCACTTT. Its translation is CASSSSPLHF.

The chain combines TRBV2 with TRBJ1-5; TRBD1 agrees at 9 bases. V was pared by 0 bases and J by 1 base, with 4 bases of the junction left unmatched. CDR1 and CDR2 (germline): SNHLY, FYNNEI. The CDR3 totals 17 residues. CDR3 DNA: TGTGCCAGCAGTGAAGCACAGGGGGCTCGAAGCAATCAGCCCCAGCATTTT. It encodes CASSEAQGARSNQPQHF.